Listed below are T cell receptor beta chains from one sample, sequenced in a study of blood T cell repertoires in COVID-19. Measured with immunoSEQ multiplex PCR; TCRdb has only the in-frame clones, and not every one. The data hold about 100,000 clones, with around 84% observed a single time. The source material was peripheral blood. These receptors were taken from a human donor in a cohort sampled during active COVID-19. Both conserved end residues are part of each CDR3. D genes are given only for firm matches. Clone size is not always given. Where it is, it says once, few, many or a class for expanded clones.

CDR3: CASTRGGVGTDTQYF
DNA: TGTGCCAGCACACGGGGGGGCGTGGGCACAGATACGCAGTATTTT
D: TRBD2
V: TRBV2
size: .
J: TRBJ2-3

CDR3: CASSPLDNSGGAGSTDTQYF
DNA: TGTGCCAGCTCACCACTGGATAACAGCGGGGGGGCTGGTAGCACAGATACGCAGTATTTT
D: TRBD2
V: TRBV18
size: .
J: TRBJ2-3

CDR3: CASRAGQVKNIQYF
DNA: TGTGCCAGCAGGGCGGGACAGGTAAAAAACATTCAGTACTTC
D: TRBD1
V: TRBV28
size: once
J: TRBJ2-4

CDR3: CASSPGTDTQYF
DNA: TGTGCCAGCAGCCCAGGCACAGATACGCAGTATTTT
D: .
V: TRBV11-3
size: .
J: TRBJ2-3

CDR3: CASSPEVVSPLHF
DNA: TGTGCCAGCAGCCCGGAGGTGGTTTCACCCCTCCACTTT
D: .
V: TRBV6-5
size: .
J: TRBJ1-6

CDR3: CASPPGQGAGHEQYF
DNA: TGTGCCAGTCCACCGGGACAGGGGGCGGGTCACGAGCAGTACTTC
D: TRBD1
V: TRBV28
size: .
J: TRBJ2-7

CDR3: CASSRLAQDEQFF
DNA: TGTGCCAGCAGCAGACTAGCACAGGATGAGCAGTTCTTC
D: TRBD2
V: TRBV6-4
size: once
J: TRBJ2-1

CDR3: CASSSPRGQETQYF
DNA: TGTGCCAGCAGCTCCCCCAGGGGGCAAGAGACCCAGTACTTC
D: TRBD1
V: TRBV5-5
size: .
J: TRBJ2-5

CDR3: CASSPDDYYGYTF
DNA: TGTGCCAGCAGTCCCGACGACTACTATGGCTACACCTTC
D: .
V: TRBV28
size: .
J: TRBJ1-2

CDR3: CASSLGGQGVRNGYTF
DNA: TGTGCCAGCAGCTTAGGGGGACAGGGGGTGCGGAATGGCTACACCTTC
D: TRBD1
V: TRBV7-6
size: .
J: TRBJ1-2

CDR3: CASSVGTGPNTIYF
DNA: TGTGCCAGCAGCGTAGGTACAGGGCCAAACACCATATATTTT
D: .
V: TRBV9
size: .
J: TRBJ1-3

CDR3: CASTMGPNTGELFF
DNA: TGTGCCAGCACCATGGGGCCGAACACCGGGGAGCTGTTTTTT
D: .
V: TRBV7-3
size: .
J: TRBJ2-2

CDR3: CASSQAPGQGSYEQYF
DNA: TGTGCCAGCAGCCAAGCCCCGGGACAGGGCTCCTACGAGCAGTACTTC
D: TRBD1
V: TRBV3-1/TRBV3-2
size: .
J: TRBJ2-7

CDR3: CASSPMTGPNEKLFF
DNA: TGTGCCAGCAGCCCGATGACAGGGCCTAATGAAAAACTGTTTTTT
D: TRBD1
V: TRBV7-2
size: .
J: TRBJ1-4

CDR3: CASSQGGLAAMRLEQYF
DNA: TGTGCCAGCAGCCAAGGAGGACTAGCGGCAATGCGACTCGAGCAGTACTTC
D: TRBD2
V: TRBV7-8
size: .
J: TRBJ2-7

CDR3: CSASYRDYGYTF
DNA: TGCAGTGCTAGTTACCGGGACTATGGCTACACCTTC
D: .
V: TRBV20-1
size: .
J: TRBJ1-2

CDR3: CASSPGLARSPQYF
DNA: TGTGCCAGCAGTCCGGGACTAGCGAGGTCCCCCCAGTACTTC
D: TRBD2
V: TRBV28
size: .
J: TRBJ2-5

CDR3: CASSQDRGGNQPQHF
DNA: TGTGCCAGCAGCCAAGACCGGGGTGGCAATCAGCCCCAGCATTTT
D: .
V: TRBV3-1/TRBV3-2
size: .
J: TRBJ1-5

CDR3: CATSPDSRYEQYF
DNA: TGTGCCACCTCCCCGGACAGTCGCTACGAGCAGTACTTC
D: .
V: TRBV28
size: .
J: TRBJ2-7

CDR3: CASSPGKGVSYEQYF
DNA: TGTGCCAGTAGTCCCGGAAAGGGGGTGTCCTACGAGCAGTACTTC
D: .
V: TRBV19
size: .
J: TRBJ2-7

CDR3: CASSPPGDSTDTQYF
DNA: TGCGCCAGCAGCCCGCCGGGGGACAGCACAGATACGCAGTATTTT
D: .
V: TRBV5-1
size: .
J: TRBJ2-3

CDR3: CASSASRGPYEQYF
DNA: TGTGCCAGCAGTGCGAGCAGGGGACCCTACGAGCAGTACTTC
D: .
V: TRBV2
size: .
J: TRBJ2-7

CDR3: CASSYSNGRVTYEQYF
DNA: TGTGCCAGCAGTTACTCGAATGGCAGGGTTACCTACGAGCAGTACTTC
D: .
V: TRBV6-2/TRBV6-3
size: .
J: TRBJ2-7

CDR3: CASSFSLGQAGEAFF
DNA: TGTGCCAGCAGCTTCTCCCTGGGTCAGGCAGGTGAAGCTTTCTTT
D: .
V: TRBV11-3
size: .
J: TRBJ1-1

CDR3: CASTETGQPNTEAFF
DNA: TGTGCCAGCACTGAGACGGGACAGCCCAACACTGAAGCTTTCTTT
D: TRBD1
V: TRBV6-6
size: .
J: TRBJ1-1

CDR3: CASRPLGGDRETEAFF
DNA: TGTGCCAGTAGGCCCTTGGGGGGGGATCGGGAAACTGAAGCTTTCTTT
D: .
V: TRBV19
size: .
J: TRBJ1-1

CDR3: CASSQVFNEQFF
DNA: TGTGCCAGCAGCCAAGTATTCAATGAGCAGTTCTTC
D: .
V: TRBV3-1/TRBV3-2
size: .
J: TRBJ2-1

CDR3: CASTPTSRQGQSPLHF
DNA: TGTGCCAGCACCCCCACGTCGAGACAGGGGCAATCACCCCTCCACTTT
D: TRBD1
V: TRBV11-2
size: .
J: TRBJ1-6

CDR3: CASSYSFSDQPQHF
DNA: TGTGCCAGCAGTTACTCCTTCAGCGATCAGCCCCAGCATTTT
D: .
V: TRBV6-5
size: few
J: TRBJ1-5

CDR3: CASGLGTSGGWRTDTQYF
DNA: TGTGCTAGTGGTTTGGGAACCAGCGGGGGGTGGCGAACAGATACGCAGTATTTT
D: TRBD2
V: TRBV12-5
size: .
J: TRBJ2-3

CDR3: CASGFFGNNSPLHF
DNA: TGTGCTAGTGGTTTCTTCGGTAATAATTCACCCCTCCACTTT
D: .
V: TRBV12-5
size: .
J: TRBJ1-6

CDR3: CASSLSVTGPYEQYF
DNA: TGTGCCAGCAGTTTATCGGTAACAGGGCCCTACGAGCAGTACTTC
D: .
V: TRBV27
size: .
J: TRBJ2-7

CDR3: CASSGTGGDQPQHF
DNA: TGTGCCAGCTCAGGGACAGGGGGCGATCAGCCCCAGCATTTT
D: TRBD1
V: TRBV18
size: few
J: TRBJ1-5

CDR3: CASSPRGSGNTIYF
DNA: TGTGCCAGCAGCCCGCGAGGCTCTGGAAACACCATATATTTT
D: .
V: TRBV7-8
size: .
J: TRBJ1-3

CDR3: CASSLAGQGWDYGYTF
DNA: TGTGCCAGCAGTTTAGCAGGACAGGGGTGGGACTATGGCTACACCTTC
D: TRBD1
V: TRBV28
size: .
J: TRBJ1-2

CDR3: CASSQDGTGYEQYF
DNA: TGTGCCAGCAGCCAAGATGGGACAGGATACGAGCAGTACTTC
D: TRBD1
V: TRBV3-1/TRBV3-2
size: .
J: TRBJ2-7

CDR3: CASSQGDSGQTQYF
DNA: TGTGCCAGCAGCCAAGGGGATAGCGGGCAGACCCAGTACTTC
D: TRBD2
V: TRBV4-2
size: .
J: TRBJ2-5

CDR3: CASSQSPGGKAFF
DNA: TGTGCCAGCAGTCAGTCTCCAGGGGGTAAGGCTTTCTTT
D: TRBD1
V: TRBV12-3/TRBV12-4
size: .
J: TRBJ1-1

CDR3: CASSQTGQGPYNEQFF
DNA: TGTGCCAGCAGCCAAACGGGACAGGGGCCTTACAATGAGCAGTTCTTC
D: TRBD1
V: TRBV4-2
size: .
J: TRBJ2-1

CDR3: CASSLEQGTEAFF
DNA: TGTGCCAGCAGCTTAGAGCAGGGAACTGAAGCTTTCTTT
D: .
V: TRBV11-2
size: once
J: TRBJ1-1

CDR3: CASSLEQTSGNTIYF
DNA: TGTGCCAGCAGCTTGGAACAGACCTCTGGAAACACCATATATTTT
D: .
V: TRBV5-5
size: .
J: TRBJ1-3

CDR3: CASSYERGATNTGELFF
DNA: TGTGCCAGCAGTTATGAGCGGGGGGCTACGAACACCGGGGAGCTGTTTTTT
D: TRBD2
V: TRBV6-2/TRBV6-3
size: .
J: TRBJ2-2

CDR3: CASSFTGSSYEQYF
DNA: TGTGCCAGCAGCTTTACAGGGAGCTCCTACGAGCAGTACTTC
D: .
V: TRBV7-2
size: .
J: TRBJ2-7

CDR3: CASSLATFFGGVNTEAFF
DNA: TGCGCCAGCAGCTTGGCCACGTTTTTCGGAGGTGTGAACACTGAAGCTTTCTTT
D: .
V: TRBV5-1
size: once
J: TRBJ1-1

CDR3: CASSLKSIAAYVGTDTQYF
DNA: TGCGCCAGCAGCTTGAAGTCAATAGCGGCTTACGTGGGAACAGATACGCAGTATTTT
D: .
V: TRBV5-1
size: .
J: TRBJ2-3

CDR3: CASSQLEGQGTEQYF
DNA: TGTGCCAGCTCACAGTTGGAGGGACAGGGAACCGAGCAGTACTTC
D: TRBD1
V: TRBV18
size: .
J: TRBJ2-7

CDR3: CASSQVNSEQYF
DNA: TGCGCCAGCAGCCAAGTAAATTCCGAGCAGTACTTC
D: .
V: TRBV4-1
size: .
J: TRBJ2-7

CDR3: CASSMRGGGDNQPQHF
DNA: TGTGCCAGCAGCATGAGGGGGGGCGGCGACAATCAGCCCCAGCATTTT
D: .
V: TRBV28
size: .
J: TRBJ1-5

CDR3: CATTKYRANTGELFF
DNA: TGTGCCACCACTAAATACCGAGCGAACACCGGGGAGCTGTTTTTT
D: .
V: TRBV2
size: .
J: TRBJ2-2

CDR3: CASSHGTGGEQYF
DNA: TGTGCCAGCAGTCACGGGACAGGGGGCGAGCAGTACTTC
D: TRBD1
V: TRBV12-3/TRBV12-4
size: .
J: TRBJ2-7

CDR3: CATGPGIPDTQYF
DNA: TGTGCCACCGGGCCCGGGATACCAGATACGCAGTATTTT
D: .
V: TRBV24-1
size: .
J: TRBJ2-3

CDR3: CASTGSTYEQYF
DNA: TGTGCCAGCACAGGAAGCACCTACGAGCAGTACTTC
D: .
V: TRBV6-5
size: .
J: TRBJ2-7

CDR3: CASRNRPLNTEAFF
DNA: TGTGCCAGCAGGAACAGGCCCCTGAACACTGAAGCTTTCTTT
D: .
V: TRBV2
size: .
J: TRBJ1-1

CDR3: CATSRDRGTEAFF
DNA: TGTGCCACCAGCAGAGATAGGGGAACTGAAGCTTTCTTT
D: .
V: TRBV15
size: once
J: TRBJ1-1

CDR3: CASTLAIPGSSPLHF
DNA: TGTGCCAGCACCCTCGCCATCCCGGGGAGTTCACCCCTCCACTTT
D: .
V: TRBV27
size: .
J: TRBJ1-6

CDR3: CASSQTGYSNQPQHF
DNA: TGTGCCAGCAGTCAGACAGGTTATAGCAATCAGCCCCAGCATTTT
D: .
V: TRBV6-5
size: .
J: TRBJ1-5

CDR3: CASSLGQFAEQYF
DNA: TGTGCCAGCAGCTTAGGACAGTTCGCCGAGCAGTACTTC
D: .
V: TRBV7-2
size: few
J: TRBJ2-7

CDR3: CASSQGAGRLYNSPLHF
DNA: TGTGCCAGCAGCCAGGGGGCGGGACGGCTTTATAATTCACCCCTCCACTTT
D: TRBD1
V: TRBV7-9
size: .
J: TRBJ1-6